This T cell receptor (beta chain) was sequenced during a study of T cell repertoires in cytomegalovirus infection. Study-level information: Selection of CMV epitopes for the study included recently identified HLA-C-restricted and well-studied HLA-B-restricted ones. Indications of both CMV infection and matching HLA type were provided by public TCR beta signatures. Whole-study results and caveats: Pooled public TCR beta family frequency picked out CMV carriers with the relevant HLA. The ex vivo response showed dominance by HLA-C-restricted CMV-specific TCR beta clonotypes.

A single record per CDR3 protein comes from TCRdb applying MiXCR to the reads. The sample contains approximately 110,000 distinct CDR3 sequences, under 55% of which appear only once. On this clonotype itself: Its antigen is unknown.

The V end was cut by 0 bases, the J end by 6 bases, with 6 bases between. Germline V gives CDR1 SEHNR, CDR2 FQNEAQ (reference sequence). CDR3 length equals 12 residues. The V gene is TRBV7-9, the J gene TRBJ2-7; D unresolved. The sample was CD8+ T cells from cultured PBMCs, taken from culture after CMV antigen stimulation. The clonotype was recovered from a human donor in good health (CMV status not recorded). Some clones in this sample may be carry-over from other donors' samples. CDR3: CASSLAGAEQYF. Here the CDR3 DNA reads TGTGCCAGCAGCTTAGCAGGCGCCGAGCAGTACTTC.